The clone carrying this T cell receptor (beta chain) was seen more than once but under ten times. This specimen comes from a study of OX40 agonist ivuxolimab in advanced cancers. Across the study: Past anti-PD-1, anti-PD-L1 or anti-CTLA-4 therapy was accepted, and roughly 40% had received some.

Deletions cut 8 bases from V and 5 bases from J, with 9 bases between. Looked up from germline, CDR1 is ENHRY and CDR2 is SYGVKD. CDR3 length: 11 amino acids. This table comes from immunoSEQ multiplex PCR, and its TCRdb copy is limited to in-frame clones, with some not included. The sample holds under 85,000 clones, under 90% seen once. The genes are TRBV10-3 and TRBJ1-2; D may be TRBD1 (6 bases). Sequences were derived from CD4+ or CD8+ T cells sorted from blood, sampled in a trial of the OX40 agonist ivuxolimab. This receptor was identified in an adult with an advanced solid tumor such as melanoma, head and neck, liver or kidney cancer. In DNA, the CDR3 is TGTGCCATCGGACAGTCGTATGGCTACACCTTC. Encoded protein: CAIGQSYGYTF.